Shown below are 8 T cell receptor beta chains from a single sample sequenced in a study of graft-versus-host responses after intestinal transplantation (TCRdb year 2021). The method behind the library was the immunoSEQ multiplex PCR assay. What TCRdb holds here is the immuneACCESS table cut down to in-frame rearrangements. Part of the clones is not present; checked against another copy, under half of the missing clones reflect an unresolved V gene, and the others are unexplained. Here the sample has under 130,000 clones; over 85% occur a single time. Jointly, the top ten make up 1% to 1.5% of the sample. Per the publication, the time point label means: cells obtained before transplantation from donor or recipient. For these TCRs, the target antigens are not known. The sample consisted of unstimulated CD8+ T cells sorted from spleen or lymph node cells, taken before intestinal transplant. These receptors were collected from a human donor who received an intestinal transplant.

V and J are TRBV27 and TRBJ2-1; D remains unclear. Germline CDR1 is MNHEY and CDR2 is SMNVEV (reference sequence). Trimming shortened V by 3 bases and J by 5 bases, and 20 bases separated the two germline ends. The CDR3 length is 17 residues. The DNA for the CDR3 is TGTGCCAGCAGTTTTAGGCCCGTGGTAGGTTGGGACAATGAGCAGTTCTTC. Its translation is CASSFRPVVGWDNEQFF.

The count of this clone is one. The genes are TRBV5-1 and TRBJ2-7, with a possible D match to TRBD1 (5 bases). Trimming took 0 bases from V and 4 from J, leaving 17 bases between them. The CDR3 consists of 16 residues. Looked up from germline, CDR1 is SGHRS and CDR2 is YFSETQ. The CDR3: CASSLVTQGLSYEQYF. The DNA for the CDR3 is TGCGCCAGCAGCTTGGTTACCCAGGGCCTCTCGTACGAGCAGTACTTC.

The chain joins TRBV7-6 to TRBJ2-5; 10 nucleotides line up with TRBD2. V gave up 3 bases and J gave up 2 bases; unmatched junction bases: 6. This CDR3 has 16 residues. Germline values: CDR1 SGHVS, CDR2 FNYEAQ. The CDR3 DNA follows: TGTGCCAGCAGCTTTAACCAGCGGGGGGGGCAAGAGACCCAGTACTTC. This codes for CASSFNQRGGQETQYF.

The chain recombines TRBV5-6 with TRBJ1-1; TRBD1 is a possible D gene (6 bases). CDR3 size: 16 residues. CDR1 is SGHDT, CDR2 YYEEEE, per germline. V was shortened by 2 bases and J by 0 bases, with 14 bases between the two germline ends. The CDR3 DNA follows: TGTGCCAGCAGCTTCGGTTGGCAGGGGATGAACACTGAAGCTTTCTTT. It translates to CASSFGWQGMNTEAFF.

The chain couples TRBV4-1 to TRBJ2-7; D call uncertain. Looked up from germline, CDR1 is MGHRA and CDR2 is YSYEKL. This CDR3 contains 17 residues. The ends were cut back, 0 bases at V and 0 bases at J, with 15 bases in the middle. The DNA for the CDR3 is TGCGCCAGCAGCCAAGAGGATGCCGTTTTAAGCTCCTACGAGCAGTACTTC. Translation: CASSQEDAVLSSYEQYF.

The chain combines TRBV14 with TRBJ2-7, with D maybe TRBD2 (6 bases). Looked up from germline, CDR1 is SGHDN and CDR2 is FVKESK. The V end was cut by 4 bases, the J end by 3 bases, with 7 bases between. The CDR3 is made up of 12 amino acids. This CDR3 reads CASSLGSYEQYF. CDR3 nucleotides: TGTGCCAGCAGCCTCGGGAGCTACGAGCAGTACTTC.

V gene TRBV9 combines with J gene TRBJ2-7, with 8 bases lining up with TRBD1. The CDR3 runs to 15 residues. The germline V gene encodes CDR1 SGDLS and CDR2 YYNGEE. V lost 4 bases, J lost 1 base, and 7 bases stayed unmatched. CDR3 sequence: CASSKGTGESYEQYF. The CDR3 DNA sequence: TGTGCCAGCAGCAAGGGGACAGGAGAATCCTACGAGCAGTACTTC.

The gene calls are TRBV7-3 and TRBJ2-1; 10 bases align to TRBD2. Germline loops: CDR1 SGHTA, CDR2 FQGTGA. V trimming: 3 bases; J trimming: 3 bases; junction bases outside the gene matches: 2. The CDR3 loop spans 15 amino acids. CDR3 coding DNA: TGTGCCAGCAGCTTGAGCGGGGGGGACTACAATGAGCAGTTCTTC. Protein: CASSLSGGDYNEQFF.